This T cell receptor beta chain was identified in a study of T-cell reconstitution after alpha-beta-depleted transplantation in children. The ends were cut back, 6 bases at V and 2 bases at J, with 20 bases in the middle. This CDR3 has 16 residues. Germline loops: CDR1 SQVTM, CDR2 ANQGSEA. This clonotype was counted between two and nine times. The antigen is unknown. Unique molecular identifiers were used to barcode this TCRbeta library. TCRdb reprocessed the PCR reads with MiXCR, giving one entry per CDR3 protein. The sample holds roughly 490,000 distinct CDR3 sequences, approximately 10% seen once. Overall study findings and caveats: About two months after transplant, alpha-beta T cells reportedly came from several hundred expanded graft clones. One year after transplant, T-cell counts and diversity came mostly from newly produced T cells. Surviving recipient cells, namely T cells and thymic progenitors, were the source of high day-60 TCRbeta diversity in some patients.

The origin of this receptor is a female patient aged 2 to 10 who had a stem cell transplant for aplastic anemia, so the T cells may come from the graft donor. The source was PBMCs, mostly from graft donor cells, collected 180 days after TCRalphabeta/CD19-depleted stem cell transplant. This chain connects TRBV29-1 to TRBJ1-5; maybe TRBD1 (6 bases). The CDR3 loop reads CSVQVQGSWGNQPQHF. CDR3 sequence (DNA): TGCAGCGTCCAGGTCCAGGGGTCGTGGGGCAATCAGCCCCAGCATTTT.